The 30 T cell receptor beta chains reported below all come from one sample, sequenced in a study of response to subunit inactivated influenza vaccine. In TCRdb, the RT-PCR reads were re-called with MiXCR into one record per CDR3 protein. Of about 620,000 distinct CDR3 sequences listed, about 11% were seen once; the top ten hold 9.5% to 13%. Sequencing was performed on PBMCs from blood, taken on the day of vaccination. The receptors come from a man aged 45-65 years who received an inactivated influenza vaccine.

This CDR3 is CAISGPSGRVNTGELFF. In nucleotides, the CDR3 is TGTGCCATCAGTGGGCCTAGCGGGAGGGTGAACACCGGGGAGCTGTTTTTT. The chain has TRBV10-3 and TRBJ2-2, with 12 bases matching TRBD2. The CDR3 runs to 17 residues. The V gene end was trimmed by 4 bases and the J gene end by 1 base; junction bases not matched to a gene: 4. Germline CDR1 ENHRY, CDR2 SYGVKD.

The rearrangement links TRBV5-5 to TRBJ2-5; TRBD2 agrees at 7 bases. The CDR3 is 15 residues long. Germline V CDR1 and CDR2: SGHKS, YYEKEE (reference sequence). V was pared by 7 bases and J by 0 bases, with 9 bases of the junction left unmatched. The CDR3 loop reads CASQRDPMYQETQYF. CDR3 DNA: TGTGCCAGCCAGCGGGATCCGATGTACCAAGAGACCCAGTACTTC.

This clonotype was counted only a few times. The chain is built from TRBV11-2 and TRBJ2-1, with D perhaps TRBD1 or TRBD2 (6 bases each). The CDR3 loop spans 18 amino acids. Trimming left V 5 bases short and J 0 bases short, with 20 bases between. From germline, CDR1 is SGHAT and CDR2 FQNNGV. The CDR3 nucleotides read TGTGCCAGCAGCGTAAGGAGGGGGTTGCACAGCTCCTACAATGAGCAGTTCTTC. As protein: CASSVRRGLHSSYNEQFF.

The rearrangement joins TRBV12-3 or TRBV12-4 to TRBJ2-1, with a possible D match to TRBD2 (5 bases). Trimming took off 5 bases at V and 7 bases at J, with 15 bases between the two ends. This CDR3 region has 14 residues. DNA for the CDR3: TGTGCCAGCAGTAACGGCCTCTCGGGGAATGAGCAGTTCTTC. Amino acid sequence: CASSNGLSGNEQFF.

The chain carries TRBV10-3 and TRBJ2-2; 7 bases match TRBD1. The germline V gene encodes CDR1 ENHRY and CDR2 SYGVKD. This CDR3 region has 14 residues. Germline trimming cut 8 bases from V and 1 base from J; bases unmatched to any gene: 4. The DNA for the CDR3 is TGTGCCATCGGGAGACAGGGGAACACCGGGGAGCTGTTTTTT. Translating gives CAIGRQGNTGELFF.

J is TRBJ1-5 and V is TRBV4-3, with D maybe TRBD1 (5 bases). The germline V gene has CDR1 LGHNA and CDR2 YSLEER. The CDR3 extends over 15 amino acids. V was cut by 1 base and J by 2 bases, with 9 bases left in between. CDR3 sequence (DNA): TGCGCCAGCAGCCAAGGCGGGGACGGCAATCAGCCCCAGCATTTT. Translating it yields CASSQGGDGNQPQHF.

V usage is TRBV10-3 and J usage is TRBJ2-7; perhaps TRBD2 as D (6 bases). The V gene lost 2 bases and the J gene lost 5 bases, with 10 bases spanning the gap. The germline V gene has CDR1 ENHRY and CDR2 SYGVKD. CDR3 length: 13 residues. The CDR3 bases are TGTGCCATCAGTGAGCGACGCGGGGACGAGCAGTACTTC. Translating gives CAISERRGDEQYF.

In its sample, this clonotype was seen many times. This chain links TRBV7-9 with TRBJ1-6, with D possibly matching TRBD1 (5 bases). Trimming left V 4 bases short and J 7 bases short, with 11 bases between. CDR3 length: 14 residues. The germline CDR1 and CDR2 sequences are SEHNR and FQNEAQ (reference sequence). CDR3 bases: TGTGCCAGCAGCTCAGGGACGGAGAATTCACCCCTCCACTTT. The encoded protein is CASSSGTENSPLHF.

The gene calls are TRBV2 and TRBJ1-1; 7 nucleotides match TRBD1. Germline V gene sequence: CDR1 SNHLY, CDR2 FYNNEI. V was clipped by 8 bases and J by 5 bases; unmatched bases: 8. This CDR3 has 13 amino acids. The DNA of the CDR3 is TGTGCCAGCTCAAGGGGGCAGTTGACTGAAGCTTTCTTT. Protein: CASSRGQLTEAFF.

The table lists this clonotype with a few counts. The V and J genes are TRBV20-1 and TRBJ2-3; D ambiguous. The ends were cut back, 3 bases at V and 2 bases at J, with 3 bases in the middle. The CDR3 spans 11 residues. In germline, CDR1 is DFQATT, CDR2 SNEGSKA (reference sequence). The CDR3 DNA reads TGCAGTGCTAGGTTCACAGATACGCAGTATTTT. Residues: CSARFTDTQYF.

The V call is TRBV19, the J call TRBJ2-7; perhaps TRBD1 as D (6 bases). This CDR3 contains 12 residues. CDR1 is LNHDA and CDR2 is SQIVND in the germline V gene (reference sequence). The ends were cut back, 8 bases at V and 0 bases at J, with 8 bases in the middle. The CDR3 protein is CASGDTSYEQYF. As DNA, the CDR3 is TGTGCCAGTGGGGACACCTCCTACGAGCAGTACTTC.

The rearrangement links TRBV20-1 to TRBJ2-1, with 7 positions matching TRBD2. Germline values: CDR1 DFQATT, CDR2 SNEGSKA (reference sequence). The length of the CDR3 is 15 residues. After removal of 4 bases from V and 6 bases from J, the junction contained 12 bases not matched to a gene. The CDR3 DNA is TGCAGTGCTACCCCCGAGCGGGGCCGGATCAATGAGCAGTTCTTC. This encodes CSATPERGRINEQFF.

The rearrangement joins TRBV6-2 or TRBV6-3 to TRBJ1-2; weak D call: TRBD1 (6 bases). There are 14 residues in the CDR3. V lost 6 bases and J 4 bases, leaving 15 bases between the germline ends. The germline V gene encodes CDR1 MNHEY and CDR2 SVGEGT. This CDR3 reads CASRSLRTAYGYTF. The CDR3 DNA sequence: TGTGCCAGCAGATCCTTAAGGACAGCCTATGGCTACACCTTC.

This clonotype has just a few counts. In DNA, the CDR3 is TGTGCCAGCAGTTTCTTCGCGCCAGGGGTGGCAGATACGCAGTATTTT. Encoded protein: CASSFFAPGVADTQYF. The chain uses TRBV6-2 or TRBV6-3 and TRBJ2-3; weak D call: TRBD1 (6 bases). The CDR3 is 16 amino acids. CDR1 is MNHEY, CDR2 SVGEGT, per germline. Trimming took off 4 bases at V and 4 bases at J, with 18 bases between the two ends.

There are a few counts of this clonotype. The V and J genes are TRBV5-1 and TRBJ2-7, with 13 bases matching TRBD2. The CDR3 contains 15 residues. With 2 bases clipped from V and 6 bases from J, the junction kept 5 bases outside the gene matches. CDR1 is SGHRS, CDR2 YFSETQ, per germline. CDR3 residues: CASSLLAGGPSEQYF. In nucleotides, the CDR3 is TGCGCCAGCAGCTTACTAGCGGGAGGGCCAAGCGAGCAGTACTTC.

This clonotype was detected many times. The chain uses TRBV20-1 and TRBJ2-3; TRBD2 matches 8 bases. Germline V gene sequence: CDR1 DFQATT, CDR2 SNEGSKA (reference sequence). The CDR3 has 14 residues. Trimming took 5 bases from V and 3 from J; bases not matched to a gene: 7. This CDR3 is CSAPVGGATDTQYF. CDR3 nucleotides: TGCAGTGCTCCCGTCGGGGGGGCAACAGATACGCAGTATTTT.

This clonotype was seen only a few times. The rearrangement uses TRBV6-2 or TRBV6-3 and TRBJ2-1; possibly TRBD2 for D (7 bases). The CDR3 totals 18 residues. Deletions cut 0 bases from V and 0 bases from J, with 15 bases between. Germline CDR1 is MNHEY and CDR2 is SVGEGT. The CDR3 here is CASSYSRGRAYSYNEQFF. CDR3 sequence (DNA): TGTGCCAGCAGTTACTCGCGGGGGCGGGCCTACTCCTACAATGAGCAGTTCTTC.

This clonotype was observed at least ten times. The chain is built from TRBV12-3 or TRBV12-4 and TRBJ2-1; 11 bases agree with TRBD1. The CDR3 is made up of 15 amino acids. Trimming removed 3 bases from V and 4 bases from J; junction bases left unmatched: 2. The CDR3 DNA sequence: TGTGCCAGCAGTTTCGGGACAGGGGGATACAATGAGCAGTTCTTC. Encoded protein: CASSFGTGGYNEQFF.

This rearrangement joins TRBV6-2 or TRBV6-3 to TRBJ1-5; D is uncertain. V lost 6 bases and J lost 2, with 5 bases in between. The CDR3 covers 12 residues. CDR1 is MNHEY and CDR2 is SVGEGT in the germline V gene. The CDR3 DNA sequence: TGTGCCAGCAGGGAGGGCAATCAGCCCCAGCATTTT. Translation: CASREGNQPQHF.

The chain employs TRBV6-1 and TRBJ2-1, with 8 bases aligning to TRBD2. The CDR3 loop spans 15 amino acids. V trimming: 5 bases; J trimming: 5 bases; junction bases outside the gene matches: 8. Germline V gene data show CDR1 as MNHNS and CDR2 as SASEGT. The chain's CDR3 is CASSQRGGRDNEQFF. CDR3 coding DNA: TGTGCCAGCAGTCAACGGGGGGGCCGGGACAATGAGCAGTTCTTC.

The CDR3: CSARDYQGGETQYF. The CDR3 DNA sequence: TGCAGTGCTAGAGATTACCAGGGCGGCGAGACCCAGTACTTC. J is TRBJ2-5 and V is TRBV20-1, with D possibly being TRBD1 (5 bases). Trimming removed 0 bases at V and 5 bases at J, with 13 bases between. Looked up from germline, CDR1 is DFQATT and CDR2 is SNEGSKA (reference sequence). The CDR3 length is 14 residues.

The J gene is TRBJ1-2, the V gene TRBV15; D is undetermined. This CDR3 has 14 residues. Trimming took 2 bases from V and 4 from J, leaving 11 bases between them. Per the germline V gene, CDR1 is LNHNV and CDR2 is YYDKDF (reference sequence). The CDR3 region is CATSRPTTAYGYTF. CDR3 sequence (DNA): TGTGCCACCAGCAGACCAACTACGGCCTATGGCTACACCTTC.

A few counts support this clonotype. The CDR3 DNA is TGTGCCAGCAGCCAAGCTAGCGGGAGGGATGAGCAGTTCTTC. Translation: CASSQASGRDEQFF. This chain connects TRBV3-1 to TRBJ2-1; 12 nucleotides line up with TRBD2. The germline CDR1 and CDR2 sequences are LGHDT and YNNKEL (reference sequence). The V and J ends lost 1 base and 8 bases, in that order; junction bases with no gene match: 0. CDR3 size: 14 residues.

The CDR3: CASSAWGSRVNTEAFF. The CDR3 bases are TGTGCCAGCAGTGCGTGGGGGTCGAGGGTGAACACTGAAGCTTTCTTT. The chain joins TRBV6-2 or TRBV6-3 to TRBJ1-1; D may be TRBD1 (5 bases). CDR1 and CDR2 from the germline V gene are MNHEY and SVGEGT. V lost 5 bases, J lost 0 bases, and 16 bases lay in between. This CDR3 spans 16 amino acids.

V usage is TRBV7-9 and J usage is TRBJ2-2; possibly TRBD1 or TRBD2 for D (5 bases each). The V and J ends lost 8 bases and 4 bases respectively, with 11 bases between them. This CDR3 region has 13 residues. Germline-derived CDR1 and CDR2 are SEHNR and FQNEAQ (reference sequence). CDR3 bases: TGTGCCAGCGGGGCGGCGGGCACCGGGGAGCTGTTTTTT. It yields the protein CASGAAGTGELFF.

The sample holds a few counts of this clonotype. V gene TRBV4-2 combines with J gene TRBJ2-5; D unclear. The CDR3 extends over 15 amino acids. V was cut by 3 bases and J by 3 bases, with 14 bases left in between. Germline CDR1 and CDR2: LGHNA and YNFKEQ. As DNA, the CDR3 is TGTGCCAGCAGCCACTCGGGCGTAGCCAAAGAGACCCAGTACTTC. Translating gives CASSHSGVAKETQYF.

The J gene is TRBJ2-3, the V gene TRBV4-2, with 10 bases matching TRBD2. Germline lookup yields CDR1 LGHNA and CDR2 YNFKEQ. The ends lost 1 base at V and 2 bases at J; junction bases unmatched: 9. This CDR3 region has 18 residues. The DNA for the CDR3 is TGTGCCAGCAGCCAAGGTCCAACTAGCGGGGTGTACACAGATACGCAGTATTTT. As protein: CASSQGPTSGVYTDTQYF.

This clonotype was counted only a few times. The chain is built from TRBV2 and TRBJ2-7; 7 bases agree with TRBD1. The germline gives CDR1 SNHLY, CDR2 FYNNEI. Unmatched junction bases numbered 9, after V lost 8 bases and J lost 5 bases. The CDR3 extends over 13 amino acids. CDR3 amino acids: CASFPGGRNEQYF. CDR3 DNA: TGTGCCAGCTTTCCAGGGGGTAGAAACGAGCAGTACTTC.

The table lists this clonotype with a few counts. This chain connects TRBV5-6 to TRBJ2-4, with a possible D match to TRBD2 (5 bases). This CDR3 contains 15 residues. Trimming took off 4 bases at V and 3 bases at J, with 14 bases between the two ends. Germline V gene lookup returns CDR1 SGHDT and CDR2 YYEEEE. The CDR3 region has the DNA TGTGCCAGCAGCCCTCCGGGATTTGTCAAAAACATTCAGTACTTC. This sequence encodes CASSPPGFVKNIQYF.

The V and J genes are TRBV24-1 and TRBJ2-5; D may be TRBD1 (5 bases). V was cut by 1 base and J by 4 bases, with 12 bases left in between. This CDR3 has 15 amino acids. From germline, CDR1 is KGHDR and CDR2 SFDVKD. The CDR3 region is CATSDFGRVVETQYF. CDR3 DNA: TGTGCCACCAGTGATTTCGGCAGGGTGGTAGAGACCCAGTACTTC.